One sample yielded the 27 T cell receptor beta chains listed below, sequenced in a study of cytomegalovirus exposure and HLA in healthy donors. 60 Vbeta and 13 Jbeta primers were used in PCR. TCRdb keeps only in-frame clones here, not all; method: immunoSEQ multiplex PCR. The profile shows about 170,000 clones, roughly four fifths of them singletons. The specimen sequenced was PBMCs. These receptors were collected from a woman younger than 30 in good health and CMV-seronegative.

The chain employs TRBV19 and TRBJ1-6; D not resolved. The CDR3 totals 13 residues. Per germline, CDR1 LNHDA and CDR2 SQIVND (reference sequence). The V and J ends lost 7 bases and 6 bases respectively, with 10 bases between them. The CDR3 region has the DNA TGTGCCAGTAAATATGCGCCTAATTCACCCCTCCACTTT. Amino acid sequence: CASKYAPNSPLHF.

This clone has just one count. The chain uses TRBV28 and TRBJ2-7; 8 bases map to TRBD1. V lost 4 bases, J lost 1 base, and 12 bases stayed unmatched. Germline lookup yields CDR1 MDHEN and CDR2 SYDVKM. The CDR3 runs 17 residues. The CDR3, as DNA: TGTGCCAGCAGTTCCCCCAGGGGGCCCTCAACGTCCTACGAGCAGTACTTC. This sequence encodes CASSSPRGPSTSYEQYF.

This rearrangement joins TRBV28 to TRBJ2-7, with D unclear. Germline assignment: CDR1 MDHEN and CDR2 SYDVKM. The CDR3 is 13 residues long. The V and J ends lost 9 bases and 1 base respectively, with 13 bases between them. The DNA for the CDR3 is TGTGCCAGTAGACCCACAGCTTCCTACGAGCAGTACTTC. This sequence encodes CASRPTASYEQYF. The full variable domain, completed using reference TRBV28 and TRBJ2-7, is DVKVTQSSRYLVKRTGEKVFLECVQDMDHENMFWYRQDPGLGLRLIYFSYDVKMKEKGDIPEGYSVSREKKERFSLILESASTNQTSMYLCASRPTASYEQYFGPGTRLTVT.

This clone showed up just once. CDR3 coding DNA: TGTGCCAGCAGTGACCCGGGACAGTTCTATGGCTACACCTTC. Translation: CASSDPGQFYGYTF. The rearrangement joins TRBV6-1 to TRBJ1-2; TRBD1 agrees at 7 bases. V shed 3 bases and J 4 bases; nucleotides not matched to a gene: 5. Per germline, CDR1 MNHNS and CDR2 SASEGT. The CDR3 length is 14 residues.

This sequence joins TRBV2 and TRBJ1-3; 7 bases map to TRBD1. Germline-derived CDR1 and CDR2 are SNHLY and FYNNEI. The CDR3 totals 12 residues. Germline trimming cut 10 bases from V and 4 bases from J; bases unmatched to any gene: 4. The chain's CDR3 is CATQGSGNTIYF. CDR3 DNA: TGTGCCACACAGGGGTCCGGAAACACCATATATTTT.

The chain has TRBV10-1 and TRBJ2-3; D might be TRBD2 (5 bases). The CDR3 totals 15 residues. Germline V lookup: CDR1 WNHNN, CDR2 SYGVQD (reference sequence). Trimming took off 3 bases at V and 4 bases at J, with 14 bases between the two ends. This CDR3 is CASSDVGSVADTQYF. CDR3 sequence (DNA): TGCGCCAGCAGTGATGTGGGGAGCGTCGCAGATACGCAGTATTTT.

This clone was seen a few times. The J gene is TRBJ2-1, the V gene TRBV7-8; D is ambiguous. The V gene lost 3 bases and the J gene lost 8 bases, with 17 bases spanning the gap. This CDR3 has 15 amino acids. From germline, CDR1 is SGHVS and CDR2 FQNEAQ. The CDR3 is CASSFRRVEWHEQFF. CDR3 sequence (DNA): TGTGCCAGCAGCTTTCGACGGGTTGAGTGGCATGAGCAGTTCTTC.

CDR3 sequence: CASSRNLASEVYEQYF. The CDR3 region has the DNA TGTGCCAGCAGCCGAAACCTGGCCAGTGAAGTATACGAGCAGTACTTC. J is TRBJ2-7 and V is TRBV7-9; D is ambiguous. CDR1 SEHNR and CDR2 FQNEAQ come from the germline V gene (reference sequence). V was trimmed by 5 bases and J by 4 bases, leaving 21 bases between them. The CDR3 covers 16 residues.

The chain employs TRBV5-4 and TRBJ2-2; 7 nucleotides match TRBD1. The CDR3 extends over 16 amino acids. Trimming removed 4 bases from V and 1 base from J; junction bases left unmatched: 7. CDR1 and CDR2 from the germline V gene are SGHNT and YYREEE (reference sequence). CDR3 protein: CASSPVGGLNTGELFF. CDR3 nucleotide sequence: TGTGCCAGCAGCCCGGTAGGGGGCCTGAACACCGGGGAGCTGTTTTTT.

This chain uses TRBV4-1 with TRBJ2-1; a possible D gene is TRBD2 (5 bases). The V end lost 6 bases, the J end lost 1 base, and 16 bases lay between the germline ends. The CDR3 consists of 16 residues. In germline, CDR1 is MGHRA, CDR2 YSYEKL. In DNA, the CDR3 is TGCGCCAGCAGTCCAAACCGCATAGCGTCCTACAATGAGCAGTTCTTC. Translated, it gives CASSPNRIASYNEQFF.

The rearrangement joins TRBV29-1 to TRBJ1-5; no firm D call. The CDR3 covers 12 residues. From germline, CDR1 is SQVTM and CDR2 ANQGSEA. Between the trimmed V and J ends, which lost 0 bases and 5 bases, there was a span of 5 bases. The chain's CDR3 is CSVEDPDQPQHF. The CDR3 coding sequence is TGCAGCGTTGAAGATCCCGATCAGCCCCAGCATTTT.

V gene TRBV9 combines with J gene TRBJ1-5; the D is unclear. CDR3 length: 14 amino acids. With 4 bases removed from V and 1 base from J, the gap between germline ends came to 9 bases. Germline V lookup: CDR1 SGDLS, CDR2 YYNGEE. In DNA, the CDR3 is TGTGCCAGCAGCTCAACATTCAGCAATCAGCCCCAGCATTTT. This encodes CASSSTFSNQPQHF.

This chain links TRBV4-1 with TRBJ1-1; D gene uncertain. The CDR3 sequence is 14 residues long. Trimming took off 0 bases at V and 5 bases at J, with 10 bases between the two ends. The V gene's germline CDR1 is MGHRA and CDR2 YSYEKL. This CDR3 is CASSQEPGRTEAFF. The CDR3 DNA sequence: TGCGCCAGCAGCCAAGAACCGGGAAGGACTGAAGCTTTCTTT.

As concerns this clone: Other nucleotide sequences in the sample specify the same CDR3. This chain uses TRBV5-1 with TRBJ2-5; D perhaps matches TRBD1 (6 bases). V lost 5 bases and J 5 bases, leaving 10 bases between the germline ends. This CDR3 comprises 12 residues. In germline, CDR1 is SGHRS, CDR2 YFSETQ. The CDR3 here is CASREQGETQYF. For the CDR3, the DNA is TGCGCCAGCAGAGAACAGGGTGAGACCCAGTACTTC.

The chain recombines TRBV19 with TRBJ1-1; possibly TRBD1 for D (6 bases). The germline V gene encodes CDR1 LNHDA and CDR2 SQIVND (reference sequence). This CDR3 contains 15 residues. V lost 5 bases, J lost 1 base, and 14 bases lay in between. CDR3 DNA: TGTGCCAGTAGTCCCCAGACAGGACAGAACACTGAAGCTTTCTTT. Translation: CASSPQTGQNTEAFF.

The J gene is TRBJ2-1, the V gene TRBV30; 9 nucleotides line up with TRBD2. Per germline, CDR1 GTSNPN and CDR2 SVGIG (reference sequence). V trimming: 8 bases; J trimming: 4 bases; junction bases outside the gene matches: 9. This CDR3 region has 14 residues. In DNA, the CDR3 is TGTGCCGGACAACCGGGACTAGCTTACAATGAGCAGTTCTTC. Translation gives CAGQPGLAYNEQFF.

To note about this clone: This likely comes from a read error, as the CDR3 has no conserved phenylalanine or tryptophan at its end. The J gene is TRBJ2-7, the V gene TRBV5-1; D is possibly TRBD2 (6 bases). The CDR3 is made up of 15 amino acids. Trimming pared 0 bases from V and 3 bases from J, leaving 13 bases between. The germline CDR1 and CDR2 sequences are SGHRS and YFSETQ. CDR3 coding DNA: TGCGCCAGCAGCTTGGGGCTAGCGCCTAACTACGAGCAGTACCTC. Encoded protein: CASSLGLAPNYEQYL.

The chain is built from TRBV5-4 and TRBJ2-1; D is ambiguous. This CDR3 is built from 13 residues. Between the trimmed V and J ends, which lost 4 bases and 7 bases, there was a span of 12 bases. From germline, CDR1 is SGHNT and CDR2 YYREEE (reference sequence). The DNA for the CDR3 is TGTGCCAGCAGCCCTGAACTCCTGAATGAGCAGTTCTTC. Amino acids: CASSPELLNEQFF.

This clone turned up a few times. V usage is TRBV5-1 and J usage is TRBJ1-5; 8 bases fit TRBD1. Germline CDR1 is SGHRS and CDR2 is YFSETQ. Trimming removed 4 bases from V and 7 bases from J; junction bases left unmatched: 10. The CDR3 totals 15 residues. The DNA of the CDR3 is TGCGCCAGCAGCCTCGGACAGGGCCCCTGGCAGCCCCAGCATTTT. Amino acids: CASSLGQGPWQPQHF. The variable domain in full, completed from reference TRBV5-1 and TRBJ1-5, reads KAGVTQTPRYLIKTRGQQVTLSCSPISGHRSVSWYQQTPGQGLQFLFEYFSETQRNKGNFPGRFSGRQFSNSRSEMNVSTLELGDSALYLCASSLGQGPWQPQHFGDGTRLSIL.

CDR3 in amino acids: CASSYRQEYNSPLHF. DNA of the CDR3: TGTGCCAGCAGCTACCGACAGGAATATAATTCACCCCTCCACTTT. The chain recombines TRBV5-6 with TRBJ1-6, with a possible D match to TRBD1 (6 bases). This CDR3 comprises 15 residues. The V gene lost 3 bases and the J gene lost 4 bases, with 11 bases spanning the gap. The V gene's germline CDR1 is SGHDT and CDR2 YYEEEE.

This clone occurred once. The rearrangement joins TRBV11-2 to TRBJ2-5; D is possibly TRBD2 (7 bases). V lost 5 bases to trimming and J lost 5 bases, with 21 bases between them. From germline, CDR1 is SGHAT and CDR2 FQNNGV. This CDR3 contains 16 residues. The DNA of the CDR3 is TGTGCCAGCAGCCCCAGGGGTAGCGGGTCCCCGGAGACCCAGTACTTC. Its protein product is CASSPRGSGSPETQYF. The complete variable domain, with remaining parts taken from reference TRBV11-2 and TRBJ2-5, reads EAGVAQSPRYKIIEKRQSVAFWCNPISGHATLYWYQQILGQGPKLLIQFQNNGVVDDSQLPKDRFSAERLKGVDSTLKIQPAKLEDSAVYLCASSPRGSGSPETQYFGPGTRLLVL.

The chain links TRBV6-5 to TRBJ1-1; D gene uncertain. Germline-derived CDR1 and CDR2 are MNHEY and SVGAGI. V was shortened by 0 bases and J by 0 bases, with 8 bases between the two germline ends. The CDR3 totals 15 residues. The CDR3 coding sequence is TGTGCCAGCAGTTACTCGGGCGGGATGAACACTGAAGCTTTCTTT. Amino acids: CASSYSGGMNTEAFF.

The rearrangement links TRBV10-3 to TRBJ2-7; D gene ambiguous. This CDR3 is 14 amino acids long. Germline lookup yields CDR1 ENHRY and CDR2 SYGVKD. V lost 6 bases to trimming and J lost 2 bases, with 14 bases between them. The CDR3 is CAISAHDITYEQYF. CDR3 bases: TGTGCCATCAGCGCCCACGACATAACCTACGAGCAGTACTTC.

The V and J genes are TRBV6-1 and TRBJ2-3; 13 bases match TRBD2. This CDR3 spans 16 amino acids. The germline CDR1 and CDR2 sequences are MNHNS and SASEGT. The J segment lost 7 bases and the V segment lost 1 base, leaving 5 bases of the junction unmatched. The CDR3 region is CASSEGLAGGGYTQYF. For the CDR3, the DNA is TGTGCCAGCAGTGAAGGACTAGCGGGGGGAGGGTATACGCAGTATTTT.

The V call is TRBV9, the J call TRBJ1-3, with D possibly being TRBD1 (5 bases). CDR3 length equals 16 residues. The germline CDR1 and CDR2 sequences are SGDLS and YYNGEE. V shed 0 bases and J shed 2 bases, with 12 bases lying between them. Here the CDR3 DNA reads TGTGCCAGCAGCGTAGATGGCGGGGACGCTGGAAACACCATATATTTT. This encodes CASSVDGGDAGNTIYF.

The genes are TRBV7-2 and TRBJ1-5; D gene uncertain. Germline V gene sequence: CDR1 SGHTA, CDR2 FQGNSA. Trimming cost V 8 bases and J 4 bases, with 12 bases left between them. The CDR3 is 13 amino acids. CDR3 region: CASAPRGNQPQHF. Written as DNA, the CDR3 is TGTGCCAGCGCCCCCCGAGGGAATCAGCCCCAGCATTTT.

The CDR3 coding sequence is TGTGCCAGCAGCAAACAGGGGGCGGGCTACGAGCAGTACTTC. Protein product: CASSKQGAGYEQYF. J is TRBJ2-7 and V is TRBV9, with 9 bases that match TRBD1. V lost 4 bases to trimming and J lost 3 bases; unmatched junction nucleotides: 5. Germline CDR1 and CDR2: SGDLS and YYNGEE. The CDR3 has 14 residues.